These 10 T cell receptor beta chains were sequenced from one sample in a study of cytomegalovirus exposure and HLA in healthy donors. The PCR was carried out with 60 Vbeta primers and 13 Jbeta primers. Data came from immunoSEQ multiplex PCR; TCRdb stores just in-frame clones and leaves some out. The table includes around 130,000 clones, about 8.6% detected once. Material: PBMCs. These receptors originate from a woman between 40 and 55 years old in good health and CMV-seropositive.

This clone has just a few counts. V usage is TRBV9 and J usage is TRBJ1-1; D may be TRBD1 (5 bases). Germline CDR1 reads SGDLS; CDR2 reads YYNGEE. This CDR3 is built from 14 residues. V shed 4 bases and J shed 3 bases, with 13 bases lying between them. CDR3 coding DNA: TGTGCCAGCAGCTCCGGACCGGGGGACACTGAAGCTTTCTTT. This codes for CASSSGPGDTEAFF.

V and J are TRBV30 and TRBJ1-3; D is uncertain. The germline V gene encodes CDR1 GTSNPN and CDR2 SVGIG (reference sequence). This CDR3 spans 16 amino acids. Trimming left V 4 bases short and J 0 bases short, with 16 bases between. CDR3 protein: CAWNASPGISGNTIYF. Written as DNA, the CDR3 is TGTGCCTGGAACGCCTCTCCGGGGATCTCTGGAAACACCATATATTTT.

In regard to this clone: Distinct nucleotide sequences in the sample also encode this CDR3. V usage is TRBV6-5 and J usage is TRBJ1-1, with a possible D match to TRBD1 (5 bases). Germline CDR1 is MNHEY and CDR2 is SVGAGI. The CDR3 contains 15 residues. Trimming took 6 bases from V and 3 from J, leaving 17 bases between them. CDR3 DNA: TGTGCCAGCAGCAGGACATACCCACCCCACACTGAAGCTTTCTTT. Its protein is CASSRTYPPHTEAFF.

This clone came up a few times. V and J are TRBV18 and TRBJ2-7, with 7 bases fitting TRBD2. The J segment lost 5 bases and the V segment lost 2 bases, leaving 3 bases of the junction unmatched. The CDR3 loop spans 13 amino acids. Germline CDR1 and CDR2: KGHSH and LQKENI. The CDR3 loop reads CASSPTSVNEQYF. CDR3 sequence (DNA): TGTGCCAGCTCACCAACTAGCGTTAACGAGCAGTACTTC.

This chain links TRBV6-4 with TRBJ2-5; 13 bases match TRBD2. Trimming removed 5 bases from V and 1 base from J; junction bases left unmatched: 1. The CDR3 runs 15 residues. From germline, CDR1 is MRHNA and CDR2 SNTAGT. This CDR3 is CASSRLAGGQETQYF. CDR3 nucleotides: TGTGCCAGCAGTCGACTAGCGGGGGGCCAAGAGACCCAGTACTTC.

The chain has TRBV11-2 and TRBJ1-2; 7 nucleotides align to TRBD1. Germline V CDR1 and CDR2: SGHAT, FQNNGV. The CDR3 contains 16 residues. V lost 1 base and J lost 3; bases outside the gene matches: 8. CDR3 in amino acids: CASSLARQGRDYGYTF. In DNA form, the CDR3 reads TGTGCCAGCAGCTTAGCCCGACAGGGACGAGACTATGGCTACACCTTC.

The chain recombines TRBV18 with TRBJ2-1, with D possibly being TRBD1 (6 bases). CDR1 is KGHSH, CDR2 LQKENI, per germline. The CDR3 runs 16 residues. V was cut by 1 base and J by 0 bases, with 10 bases left in between. The CDR3 bases are TGTGCCAGCTCACCACAGACAGGTAGCTCCTACAATGAGCAGTTCTTC. Translated: CASSPQTGSSYNEQFF.

This sequence joins TRBV5-4 and TRBJ2-1; the D gene is possibly TRBD2 (6 bases). This CDR3 comprises 16 residues. Trimming left V 3 bases short and J 5 bases short, with 18 bases between. Germline loops: CDR1 SGHNT, CDR2 YYREEE (reference sequence). The CDR3 sequence is CASSSGAGYLHNEQFF. CDR3 coding DNA: TGTGCCAGCAGCTCTGGGGCGGGGTACTTACACAATGAGCAGTTCTTC.

This chain links TRBV28 with TRBJ1-5; 7 nucleotides agree with TRBD1. This CDR3 has 17 residues. After removal of 3 bases from V and 0 bases from J, the junction contained 8 bases not matched to a gene. The germline gives CDR1 MDHEN, CDR2 SYDVKM. This chain's CDR3 is CASSFRTGLYSNQPQHF. The CDR3 DNA reads TGTGCCAGCAGTTTTCGGACAGGCTTATATAGCAATCAGCCCCAGCATTTT.

J is TRBJ2-7 and V is TRBV5-1, with D maybe TRBD1 (5 bases). Germline CDR1 reads SGHRS; CDR2 reads YFSETQ. The CDR3 is made up of 14 amino acids. V lost 1 base, J lost 4 bases, and 12 bases lay in between. The CDR3 DNA sequence: TGCGCCAGCAGCTTGCAGGGTGTCCAGTACGAGCAGTACTTC. Translating gives CASSLQGVQYEQYF.